The 31 T cell receptor beta chains below were found in one sample sequenced in a study of blood T cell repertoires in COVID-19. Profiled with immunoSEQ multiplex PCR; TCRdb holds only in-frame clones, not every one. The sample lists some 55,000 clones, roughly four fifths seen once, with 1.9% in the top ten. The specimen was peripheral blood. These receptors came from a woman aged 55-75 years with acute or convalescent COVID-19.

The genes are TRBV3-1 (or the pseudogene TRBV3-2) and TRBJ1-3; no definite D call. Germline V CDR1 and CDR2: LGHDT, YNNKEL (reference sequence). This CDR3 spans 15 amino acids. V gave up 3 bases and J gave up 5 bases, with 14 bases separating them. DNA for the CDR3: TGTGCCAGCAGCCACACTATTGAGGATCGAAACACCATATATTTT. Translation: CASSHTIEDRNTIYF.

The chain links TRBV7-9 to TRBJ1-1; D not resolved. This CDR3 is 13 amino acids long. Per germline, CDR1 SEHNR and CDR2 FQNEAQ (reference sequence). Deletions cut 2 bases from V and 3 bases from J, with 7 bases between. CDR3 in amino acids: CASSLREYTEAFF. The CDR3 region has the DNA TGTGCCAGCAGCTTACGGGAGTACACTGAAGCTTTCTTT.

The rearrangement uses TRBV6-5 and TRBJ1-1, with 7 bases matching TRBD1. Germline loops: CDR1 MNHEY, CDR2 SVGAGI. V dropped 6 bases and J dropped 4; count of bases not matched to a gene: 11. The CDR3 is made up of 15 amino acids. The CDR3 loop is CASSLGNTGVTEAFF. CDR3 bases: TGTGCCAGCAGCCTGGGGAACACAGGGGTCACTGAAGCTTTCTTT.

The rearrangement joins TRBV9 to TRBJ2-1; 9 bases are shared with TRBD1. V was pared by 2 bases and J by 3 bases, with 3 bases of the junction left unmatched. CDR3 size: 15 residues. CDR1 and CDR2 from the germline V gene are SGDLS and YYNGEE. CDR3 loop: CASSVGQGNYNEQFF. CDR3 coding DNA: TGTGCCAGCAGCGTTGGACAGGGGAACTACAATGAGCAGTTCTTC. The full variable domain, with the rest looked up from reference TRBV9 and TRBJ2-1, is DSGVTQTPKHLITATGQRVTLRCSPRSGDLSVYWYQQSLDQGLQFLIQYYNGEERAKGNILERFSAQQFPDLHSELNLSSLELGDSALYFCASSVGQGNYNEQFFGPGTRLTVL.

This chain uses TRBV11-2 with TRBJ2-2; 8 nucleotides line up with TRBD1. The V gene's germline CDR1 is SGHAT and CDR2 FQNNGV. This CDR3 region has 16 residues. With V trimmed by 2 bases and J by 5 bases, 7 bases remained unmatched. The CDR3 is CASSLPLQGATGELFF. The CDR3 coding sequence is TGTGCCAGCAGCTTACCTCTTCAGGGGGCTACCGGGGAGCTGTTTTTT.

The CDR3 spells CASSPLLTGGTGELFF. For the CDR3, the DNA is TGTGCCAGTAGTCCCCTGCTGACAGGGGGGACCGGGGAGCTGTTTTTT. The chain uses TRBV19 and TRBJ2-2; the match to TRBD1 covers 9 bases. The CDR3 covers 16 residues. J gave up 5 bases and V 5 bases, and 9 bases lay outside the gene matches. Germline V gene sequence: CDR1 LNHDA, CDR2 SQIVND (reference sequence).

The gene calls are TRBV2 and TRBJ2-1; 9 bases fit TRBD2. Germline V gene data show CDR1 as SNHLY and CDR2 as FYNNEI. The CDR3 spans 18 residues. Germline trimming cut 6 bases from V and 7 bases from J; bases unmatched to any gene: 19. CDR3 bases: TGTGCCAGCAGCGACTACAGCGGGGGGCCTTCTAAGTCGAATGAGCAGTTCTTC. It encodes CASSDYSGGPSKSNEQFF.

Worth noting for this clone: One end of the junction does not line up with germline, which may come from a read error. The chain links TRBV30 to TRBJ2-3, with 10 bases identical to TRBD2. Germline-derived CDR1 and CDR2 are GTSNPN and SVGIG (reference sequence). There are 14 residues in the CDR3. The CDR3 nucleotides read TGTGCCCGGAGAGGGACTAGCGGCACAGATACGCAGTATTTT. This codes for CARRGTSGTDTQYF. The full variable domain, rest sourced from reference TRBV30 and TRBJ2-3, is SQTIHQWPATLVQPVGSPLSLECTVEGTSNPNLYWYRQAAGRGLQLLFYSVGIGQISSEVPQNLSASRPQDRQFILSSKKLLLSDSGFYLCARRGTSGTDTQYFGPGTRLTVL.

The genes are TRBV5-1 and TRBJ1-6; TRBD1 is a possible D gene (5 bases). Germline lookup yields CDR1 SGHRS and CDR2 YFSETQ. The V gene lost 4 bases and the J gene lost 8 bases, with 16 bases spanning the gap. The length of the CDR3 is 15 residues. In DNA form, the CDR3 reads TGCGCCAGCAGCCCCCAGGGTCGAGCCGATTCACCCCTCCACTTT. Amino acid sequence: CASSPQGRADSPLHF.

This chain links TRBV28 with TRBJ2-5, with 9 bases fitting TRBD1. Per germline, CDR1 MDHEN and CDR2 SYDVKM. V lost 6 bases, J lost 5 bases, and 7 bases stayed unmatched. The CDR3 spans 14 residues. CDR3 coding DNA: TGTGCCAGCAGCCCCTGGACAGGGGTGGAGACCCAGTACTTC. It encodes CASSPWTGVETQYF. Filled out from reference TRBV28 and TRBJ2-5, the complete variable domain reads DVKVTQSSRYLVKRTGEKVFLECVQDMDHENMFWYRQDPGLGLRLIYFSYDVKMKEKGDIPEGYSVSREKKERFSLILESASTNQTSMYLCASSPWTGVETQYFGPGTRLLVL.

The chain joins TRBV7-8 to TRBJ1-2; D gene ambiguous. Trimming shortened V by 1 base and J by 5 bases, and 17 bases separated the two germline ends. This CDR3 is built from 16 residues. The germline V gene encodes CDR1 SGHVS and CDR2 FQNEAQ. CDR3 DNA sequence: TGTGCCAGCAGCTTAGATATCGCGTTTCAGGCGTATGGCTACACCTTC. The encoded protein is CASSLDIAFQAYGYTF.

The V and J genes are TRBV4-1 and TRBJ2-7; 8 positions match TRBD1. V gave up 1 base and J gave up 0 bases; unmatched junction bases: 5. The V gene's germline CDR1 is MGHRA and CDR2 YSYEKL. The CDR3 has 16 residues. The CDR3 loop is CASSQGDRISSYEQYF. CDR3 nucleotide sequence: TGCGCCAGCAGCCAAGGGGACAGGATAAGCTCCTACGAGCAGTACTTC.

This clone has a handful of counts. The V call is TRBV2, the J call TRBJ1-4, with a possible D match to TRBD1 (5 bases). With 2 bases removed from V and 7 bases from J, the gap between germline ends came to 11 bases. The CDR3 covers 14 residues. The germline V gene encodes CDR1 SNHLY and CDR2 FYNNEI. The CDR3 DNA follows: TGTGCCAGCAGTGAACTGACAGCGAGTGAAAAACTGTTTTTT. Its protein product is CASSELTASEKLFF.

The chain is built from TRBV4-1 and TRBJ1-2; D gene uncertain. Trimming took 1 base from V and 2 from J, leaving 8 bases between them. The CDR3 runs to 14 residues. The germline V gene has CDR1 MGHRA and CDR2 YSYEKL. This CDR3 reads CASSQGRVNYGYTF. The CDR3 DNA is TGCGCCAGCAGCCAAGGGAGGGTAAACTATGGCTACACCTTC.

The sample holds a few counts of this clone. The chain has TRBV5-4 and TRBJ2-2; perhaps TRBD2 as D (5 bases). Germline V gene data show CDR1 as SGHNT and CDR2 as YYREEE (reference sequence). The CDR3 sequence is 14 residues long. The ends were cut back, 2 bases at V and 6 bases at J, with 11 bases in the middle. CDR3 loop: CASSLNGVAGELFF. The CDR3 DNA sequence: TGTGCCAGCAGCTTAAACGGGGTGGCCGGGGAGCTGTTTTTT.

V is TRBV7-2 and J is TRBJ1-2; 8 bases are shared with TRBD1. V gave up 0 bases and J gave up 3 bases; unmatched junction bases: 3. The CDR3 consists of 15 residues. Germline loops: CDR1 SGHTA, CDR2 FQGNSA. The CDR3: CASSLAGTGDYGYTF. The DNA of the CDR3 is TGTGCCAGCAGCTTAGCGGGGACAGGTGACTATGGCTACACCTTC.

V gene TRBV7-2 combines with J gene TRBJ2-2; 9 positions match TRBD2. J was trimmed by 1 base and V by 6 bases; bases with no gene match: 3. Germline loops: CDR1 SGHTA, CDR2 FQGNSA. The CDR3 is 15 residues long. CDR3 protein: CASRRGGENTGELFF. The CDR3 DNA is TGTGCCAGCAGACGCGGGGGGGAGAACACCGGGGAGCTGTTTTTT.

The chain has TRBV27 and TRBJ2-5; D is unclear. CDR3 size: 15 residues. The germline V and J ends were trimmed by 0 bases and 1 base, with 9 bases remaining between them. Germline V gene data show CDR1 as MNHEY and CDR2 as SMNVEV (reference sequence). This chain's CDR3 is CASSLSWRLQETQYF. The CDR3 nucleotides read TGTGCCAGCAGTTTATCGTGGAGACTCCAAGAGACCCAGTACTTC.

The V gene is TRBV7-9, the J gene TRBJ1-1, with D possibly matching TRBD1 (5 bases). Germline CDR1 and CDR2: SEHNR and FQNEAQ (reference sequence). Trimming shortened V by 0 bases and J by 0 bases, and 11 bases separated the two germline ends. This CDR3 has 16 residues. CDR3 sequence reads: CASSLAWGRLNTEAFF. CDR3 DNA sequence: TGTGCCAGCAGCTTAGCTTGGGGCAGATTGAACACTGAAGCTTTCTTT.

This sequence joins TRBV7-2 and TRBJ2-4, with a weak D call TRBD2 (7 bases). The V gene's germline CDR1 is SGHTA and CDR2 FQGNSA. V dropped 5 bases and J dropped 6 bases, with 20 bases sitting between them. The CDR3 contains 16 residues. The CDR3 nucleotides are TGTGCCAGCAGCCCCCGCTGGGGGGGGCTGGGAAACATTCAGTACTTC. It yields the protein CASSPRWGGLGNIQYF.

V and J are TRBV2 and TRBJ2-7, with D possibly being TRBD1 (6 bases). This CDR3 is built from 13 residues. V dropped 8 bases and J dropped 2 bases, with 13 bases sitting between them. The germline CDR1 and CDR2 sequences are SNHLY and FYNNEI. For the CDR3, the DNA is TGTGCCAGCCGGGTCAGGGGCGCCTACGAGCAGTACTTC. Protein sequence: CASRVRGAYEQYF. The full variable domain, completed using reference TRBV2 and TRBJ2-7, is EPEVTQTPSHQVTQMGQEVILRCVPISNHLYFYWYRQILGQKVEFLVSFYNNEISEKSEIFDDQFSVERPDGSNFTLKIRSTKLEDSAMYFCASRVRGAYEQYFGPGTRLTVT.

V gene TRBV5-4 combines with J gene TRBJ1-5; TRBD1 might be the D (6 bases). Germline-derived CDR1 and CDR2 are SGHNT and YYREEE (reference sequence). The CDR3 length is 15 residues. V was cut by 0 bases and J by 4 bases, with 11 bases left in between. In DNA, the CDR3 is TGTGCCAGCAGCTTGGACGGACAGAGAAATCAGCCCCAGCATTTT. Protein product: CASSLDGQRNQPQHF.

The chain combines TRBV4-1 with TRBJ1-2; D not resolved. Looked up from germline, CDR1 is MGHRA and CDR2 is YSYEKL. Trimming left V 7 bases short and J 7 bases short, with 13 bases between. The CDR3 totals 12 residues. CDR3: CASTHNGGGYTF. CDR3 bases: TGCGCCAGCACCCACAACGGTGGTGGCTACACCTTC.

CDR3 region: CASSQGLRQGQNEKLFF. CDR3 nucleotides: TGTGCCAGCAGCCAAGGCTTGAGACAGGGGCAAAATGAAAAACTGTTTTTT. V gene TRBV4-2 combines with J gene TRBJ1-4; the match to TRBD1 covers 8 bases. This CDR3 region has 17 residues. With V trimmed by 1 base and J by 5 bases, 9 bases remained unmatched. Germline CDR1 and CDR2: LGHNA and YNFKEQ.

The gene calls are TRBV15 and TRBJ2-7; D possibly corresponds to TRBD2 (5 bases). Trimming removed 2 bases from V and 6 bases from J, with 14 bases in between. Germline V gene lookup returns CDR1 LNHNV and CDR2 YYDKDF (reference sequence). This CDR3 contains 14 residues. The CDR3 region has the DNA TGTGCCACCAGCAGACCAACGGAGGCGGCCGAGCAGTACTTC. Translated: CATSRPTEAAEQYF.

The rearrangement joins TRBV14 to TRBJ2-5; TRBD1 is a possible D gene (6 bases). The germline gives CDR1 SGHDN, CDR2 FVKESK. CDR3 size: 14 residues. V was clipped by 3 bases and J by 7 bases, with 15 bases between them. The CDR3 bases are TGTGCCAGCAGCCACCCAGGGGCCGGCGGGACCCAGTACTTC. This encodes CASSHPGAGGTQYF.

The chain combines TRBV6-6 with TRBJ1-2; tentatively, D is TRBD1 (6 bases). The ends were cut back, 5 bases at V and 6 bases at J, with 22 bases in the middle. The CDR3 has 16 residues. Germline V gives CDR1 MNHNY, CDR2 SVGAGI (reference sequence). The CDR3 bases are TGTGCCAGCAGTCGAATCGGGGGGTCGGGGGCAAATGGCTACACCTTC. Its protein is CASSRIGGSGANGYTF.

The chain carries TRBV23-1 and TRBJ1-3; a weak D match, TRBD1 (5 bases). TRBV23-1 is noted as an ORF with a role that remains uncertain. V shed 2 bases and J shed 2 bases, with 13 bases lying between them. The CDR3 contains 16 residues. CDR3 sequence: CASSQGRGIPGNTIYF. CDR3 DNA sequence: TGCGCCAGCAGTCAAGGAAGGGGAATCCCTGGAAACACCATATATTTT.

The J gene is TRBJ2-1, the V gene TRBV5-4, with 16 bases that match TRBD2. This CDR3 is 16 amino acids long. Germline V gene sequence: CDR1 SGHNT, CDR2 YYREEE (reference sequence). V trimming: 3 bases; J trimming: 9 bases; junction bases outside the gene matches: 6. The CDR3 spells CASSSGTSGRGGEQFF. The CDR3 DNA reads as TGTGCCAGCAGCTCCGGGACTAGCGGGAGGGGTGGTGAGCAGTTCTTC.

This clone showed up just a few times. This rearrangement joins TRBV14 to TRBJ1-2, with TRBD1 matching 11 bases. Germline V gene lookup returns CDR1 SGHDN and CDR2 FVKESK. The CDR3 length is 15 residues. V shed 1 base and J 5 bases; nucleotides not matched to a gene: 3. Here the CDR3 reads CASSQGTGGRYGYTF. The CDR3 nucleotides are TGTGCCAGCAGCCAAGGGACAGGGGGCCGGTATGGCTACACCTTC.

A single count supports this clone. The CDR3, as DNA: TGTGCCAGCAGTTTACAGATGACAGGGCGAGGCGGCTACACCTTC. Translation gives CASSLQMTGRGGYTF. V is TRBV28 and J is TRBJ1-2, with 7 bases matching TRBD1. The ends lost 2 bases at V and 8 bases at J; junction bases unmatched: 11. The CDR3 length is 15 residues. The V gene's germline CDR1 is MDHEN and CDR2 SYDVKM.